Below, one T cell receptor (beta chain) is given with its context. Its target is not known. At baseline, cycle 4 day 1, and cycle 7 day 1, blood was sampled. The assay was immunoSEQ multiplex PCR, and TCRdb's table has in-frame clones only and misses some. The sample holds tens of thousands of clones, approximately 81% seen once. The entry originates in a study of OX40 agonist ivuxolimab in advanced cancers. Study-level information: Ivuxolimab is a fully human IgG2 antibody that activates OX40 (CD134). Partial responses occurred in Three dose-escalation patients, one with hepatocellular carcinoma and two with cutaneous melanoma. General study points: CD8+ T cells were the subset that, on average, had more expanded clones than CD4+.

This CDR3 spans 14 amino acids. V dropped 3 bases and J dropped 5; count of bases not matched to a gene: 5. The sequence was collected from an adult with an advanced solid tumor such as melanoma, head and neck, liver or kidney cancer. The V call is TRBV23-1, the J call TRBJ2-7, with 9 bases matching TRBD1. TRBV23-1 is placed among ORFs of uncertain function. The sequenced sample was CD4+ or CD8+ T cells sorted from blood, obtained in a trial of the OX40 agonist ivuxolimab. CDR3 in amino acids: CASSHRQGEDEQYF. DNA for the CDR3: TGCGCCAGCAGTCATCGACAGGGGGAGGACGAGCAGTACTTC.